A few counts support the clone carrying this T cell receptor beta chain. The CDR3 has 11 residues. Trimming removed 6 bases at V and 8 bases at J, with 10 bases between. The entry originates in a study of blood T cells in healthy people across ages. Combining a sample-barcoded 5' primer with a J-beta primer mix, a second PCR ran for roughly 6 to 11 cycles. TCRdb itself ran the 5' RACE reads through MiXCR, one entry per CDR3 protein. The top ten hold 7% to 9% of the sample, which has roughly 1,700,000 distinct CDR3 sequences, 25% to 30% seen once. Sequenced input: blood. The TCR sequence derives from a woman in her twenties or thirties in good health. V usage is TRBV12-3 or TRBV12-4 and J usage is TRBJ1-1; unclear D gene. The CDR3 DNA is TGTGCCAGCAGCCTAGTAGCCGAAGCTTTCTTT. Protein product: CASSLVAEAFF.